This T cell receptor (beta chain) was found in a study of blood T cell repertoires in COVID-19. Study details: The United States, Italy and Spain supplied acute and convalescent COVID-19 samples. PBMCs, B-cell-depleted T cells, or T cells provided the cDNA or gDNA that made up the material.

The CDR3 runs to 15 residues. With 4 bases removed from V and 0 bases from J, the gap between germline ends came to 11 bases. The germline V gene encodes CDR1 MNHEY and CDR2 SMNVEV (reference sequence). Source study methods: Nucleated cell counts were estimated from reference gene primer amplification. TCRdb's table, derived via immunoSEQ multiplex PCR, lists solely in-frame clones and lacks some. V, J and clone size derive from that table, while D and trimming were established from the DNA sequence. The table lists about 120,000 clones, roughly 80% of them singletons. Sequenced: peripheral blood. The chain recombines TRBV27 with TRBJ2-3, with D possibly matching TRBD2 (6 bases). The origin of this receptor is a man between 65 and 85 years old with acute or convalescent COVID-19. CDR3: CASSSRGLSTDTQYF. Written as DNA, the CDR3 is TGTGCCAGCAGTTCAAGGGGACTTAGCACAGATACGCAGTATTTT.